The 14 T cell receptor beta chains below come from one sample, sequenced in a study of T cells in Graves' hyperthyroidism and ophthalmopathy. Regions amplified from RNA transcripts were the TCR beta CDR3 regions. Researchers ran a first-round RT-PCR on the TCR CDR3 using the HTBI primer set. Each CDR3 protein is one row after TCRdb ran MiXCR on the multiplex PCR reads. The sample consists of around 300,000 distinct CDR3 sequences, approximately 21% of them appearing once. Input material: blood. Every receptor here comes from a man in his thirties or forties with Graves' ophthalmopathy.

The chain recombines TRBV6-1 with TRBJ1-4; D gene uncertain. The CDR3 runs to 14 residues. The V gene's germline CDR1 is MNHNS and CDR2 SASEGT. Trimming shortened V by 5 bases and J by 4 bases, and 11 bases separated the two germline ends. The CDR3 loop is CASSYDRLNEKLFF. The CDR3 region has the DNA TGTGCCAGCAGTTATGACCGTCTTAATGAAAAACTGTTTTTT.

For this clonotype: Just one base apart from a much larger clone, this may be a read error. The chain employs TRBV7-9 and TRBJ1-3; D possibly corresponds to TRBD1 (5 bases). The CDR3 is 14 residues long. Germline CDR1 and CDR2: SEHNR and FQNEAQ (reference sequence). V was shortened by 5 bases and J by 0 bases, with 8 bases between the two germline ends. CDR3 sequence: CASSQTVSGNTIYF. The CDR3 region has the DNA TGTGCCAGCAGCCAGACAGTCTCTGGAAACACCATATATTTT.

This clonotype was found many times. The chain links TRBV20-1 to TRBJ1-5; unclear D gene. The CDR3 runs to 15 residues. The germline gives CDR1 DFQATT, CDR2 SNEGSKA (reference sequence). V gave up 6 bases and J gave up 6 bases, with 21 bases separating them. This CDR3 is CSAHPSSGTGQPQHF. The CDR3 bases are TGCAGTGCCCACCCCTCTTCTGGAACCGGTCAGCCCCAGCATTTT.

CDR3 region: CASSQDISWRQPGQGVTGELFF. DNA of the CDR3: TGTGCCAGCAGCCAAGATATATCCTGGAGACAACCGGGACAGGGGGTCACCGGGGAGCTGTTTTTT. V and J are TRBV9 and TRBJ2-2, with TRBD1 identical over 11 bases. V lost 4 bases and J lost 4; bases outside the gene matches: 24. The length of the CDR3 is 22 residues. CDR1 is SGDLS and CDR2 is YYNGEE in the germline V gene.

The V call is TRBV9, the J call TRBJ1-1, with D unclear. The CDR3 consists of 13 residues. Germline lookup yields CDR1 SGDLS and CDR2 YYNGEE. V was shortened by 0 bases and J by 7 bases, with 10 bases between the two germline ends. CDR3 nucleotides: TGTGCCAGCAGCGTAGCTGGGTGGAGTGAAGCTTTCTTT. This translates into CASSVAGWSEAFF.

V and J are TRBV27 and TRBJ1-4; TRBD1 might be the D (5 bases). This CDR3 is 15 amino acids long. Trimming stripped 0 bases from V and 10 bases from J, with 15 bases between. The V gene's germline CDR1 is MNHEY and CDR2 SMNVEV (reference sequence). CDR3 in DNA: TGTGCCAGCAGTTTATCTACGACAGCTCAAGGAAAACTGTTTTTT. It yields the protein CASSLSTTAQGKLFF.

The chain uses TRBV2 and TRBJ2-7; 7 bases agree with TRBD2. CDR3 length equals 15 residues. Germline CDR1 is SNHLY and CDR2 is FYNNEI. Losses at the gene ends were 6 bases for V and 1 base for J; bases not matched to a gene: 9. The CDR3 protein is CASSVDGRRSYEQYF. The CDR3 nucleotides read TGTGCCAGCAGCGTAGACGGGAGGAGGTCCTACGAGCAGTACTTC.

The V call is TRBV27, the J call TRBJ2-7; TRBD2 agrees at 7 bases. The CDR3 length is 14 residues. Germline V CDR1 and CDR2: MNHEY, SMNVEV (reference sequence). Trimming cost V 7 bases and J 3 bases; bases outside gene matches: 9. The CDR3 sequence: CASMGRGNFYEQYF. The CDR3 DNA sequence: TGTGCCAGCATGGGGCGGGGGAACTTCTACGAGCAGTACTTC.

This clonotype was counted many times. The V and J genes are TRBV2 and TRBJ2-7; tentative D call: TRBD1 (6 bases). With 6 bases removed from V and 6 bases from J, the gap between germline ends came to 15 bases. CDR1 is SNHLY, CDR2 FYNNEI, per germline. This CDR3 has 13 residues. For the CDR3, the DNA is TGTGCCAGCAGATACCGGGACAAGGCCGAGCAGTACTTC. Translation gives CASRYRDKAEQYF. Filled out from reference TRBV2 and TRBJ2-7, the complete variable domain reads EPEVTQTPSHQVTQMGQEVILRCVPISNHLYFYWYRQILGQKVEFLVSFYNNEISEKSEIFDDQFSVERPDGSNFTLKIRSTKLEDSAMYFCASRYRDKAEQYFGPGTRLTVT.

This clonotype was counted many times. CDR3 nucleotides: TGTGCCTGGAGATCCCGTAAAGGGGGCCTGACTGAAGCTTTCTTT. Translated: CAWRSRKGGLTEAFF. The gene calls are TRBV30 and TRBJ1-1, with TRBD1 matching 7 bases. Germline-derived CDR1 and CDR2 are GTSNPN and SVGIG (reference sequence). This CDR3 is 15 amino acids long. V lost 3 bases to trimming and J lost 5 bases; unmatched junction nucleotides: 12.

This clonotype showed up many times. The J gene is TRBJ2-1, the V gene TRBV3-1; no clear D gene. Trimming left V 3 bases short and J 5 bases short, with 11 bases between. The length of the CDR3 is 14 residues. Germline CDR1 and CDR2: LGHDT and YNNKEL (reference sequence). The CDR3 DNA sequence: TGTGCCAGCAGCCAGATCTCCGGAGACAATGAGCAGTTCTTC. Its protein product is CASSQISGDNEQFF.

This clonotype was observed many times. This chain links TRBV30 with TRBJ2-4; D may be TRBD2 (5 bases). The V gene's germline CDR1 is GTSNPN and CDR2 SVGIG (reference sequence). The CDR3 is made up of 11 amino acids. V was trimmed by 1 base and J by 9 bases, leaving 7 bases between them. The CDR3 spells CAWSDLAIQYF. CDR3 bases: TGTGCCTGGAGTGACCTAGCCATTCAGTACTTC.

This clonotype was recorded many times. The CDR3 protein is CASSQEQGFEQFF. The CDR3 region has the DNA TGTGCCAGCAGCCAAGAACAGGGTTTTGAGCAGTTCTTC. The chain couples TRBV3-1 to TRBJ2-1; weak D call: TRBD1 (6 bases). Germline V gives CDR1 LGHDT, CDR2 YNNKEL (reference sequence). The CDR3 extends over 13 amino acids. V lost 0 bases and J lost 9, with 9 bases in between.

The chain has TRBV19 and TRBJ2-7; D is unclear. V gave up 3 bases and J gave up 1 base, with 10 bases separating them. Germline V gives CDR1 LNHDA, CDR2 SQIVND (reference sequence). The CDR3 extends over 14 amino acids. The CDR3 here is CASSIDTWSYEQYF. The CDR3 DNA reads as TGTGCCAGTAGTATTGACACCTGGTCCTACGAGCAGTACTTC.